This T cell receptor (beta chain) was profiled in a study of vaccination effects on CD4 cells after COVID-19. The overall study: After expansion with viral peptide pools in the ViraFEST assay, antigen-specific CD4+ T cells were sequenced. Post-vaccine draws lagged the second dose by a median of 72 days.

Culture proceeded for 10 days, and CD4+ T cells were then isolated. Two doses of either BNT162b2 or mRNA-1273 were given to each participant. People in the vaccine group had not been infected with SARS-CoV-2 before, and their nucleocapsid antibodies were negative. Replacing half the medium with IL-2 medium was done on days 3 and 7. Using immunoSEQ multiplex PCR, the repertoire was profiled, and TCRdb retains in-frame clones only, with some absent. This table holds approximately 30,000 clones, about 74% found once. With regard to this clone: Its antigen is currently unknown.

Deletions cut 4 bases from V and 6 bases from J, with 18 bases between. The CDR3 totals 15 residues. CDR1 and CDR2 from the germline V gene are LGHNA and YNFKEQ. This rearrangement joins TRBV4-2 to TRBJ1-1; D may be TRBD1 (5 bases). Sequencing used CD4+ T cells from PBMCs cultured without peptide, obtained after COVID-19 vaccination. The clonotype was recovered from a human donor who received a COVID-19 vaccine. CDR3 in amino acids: CASSLSPGVGAEAFF. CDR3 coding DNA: TGTGCCAGCAGCCTTTCTCCGGGGGTGGGGGCTGAAGCTTTCTTT.